What follows describes a single T cell receptor beta chain. TCRdb's table, derived via immunoSEQ multiplex PCR, lists solely in-frame clones and lacks some. Of some 40,000 clones listed, 90% were seen once; the top ten hold around 8.3%. In germline, CDR1 is LGHNT, CDR2 FRNRAP. V was cut by 1 base and J by 0 bases, with 9 bases left in between. The CDR3 runs 15 residues. The sample comes from a study of PD-L1 blockade in urothelial cancer. Study context: Blood analyses occurred 3 weeks (second dose) and 6 weeks post treatment start.

This chain uses TRBV12-5 with TRBJ1-1; tentative D call: TRBD1 (5 bases). This TCR came from a man in his 70s with urothelial cancer. Here the sequenced sample was PBMCs, taken around atezolizumab (anti-PD-L1) treatment. The CDR3 region is CASGLARQLNTEAFF. The DNA for the CDR3 is TGTGCTAGTGGTTTGGCCAGACAGCTGAACACTGAAGCTTTCTTT. Based on the CDR3 plus reference TRBV12-5 and TRBJ1-1, the full variable domain is DARVTQTPRHKVTEMGQEVTMRCQPILGHNTVFWYRQTMMQGLELLAYFRNRAPLDDSGMPKDRFSAEMPDATLATLKIQPSEPRDSAVYFCASGLARQLNTEAFFGQGTRLTVV.